These 4 T cell receptor beta chains share one sample of origin, sequenced in a study of cytomegalovirus exposure and HLA in healthy donors. PCR involved 60 Vbeta and 13 Jbeta primers. Some clones are missing from TCRdb's copy, which holds only in-frame ones; the method was immunoSEQ multiplex PCR. The sample holds about 82,000 clones, 78% seen once. Sequencing was performed on PBMCs. Receptors originate from a male donor in good health and CMV-seropositive.

The V gene is TRBV29-1, the J gene TRBJ2-3, with 9 bases lining up with TRBD2. Losses at the gene ends were 6 bases for V and 4 bases for J; bases not matched to a gene: 11. Germline V CDR1 and CDR2: SQVTM, ANQGSEA. The CDR3 runs 15 residues. DNA of the CDR3: TGCAGCGTCCCGCGGCCAGCGGGGGGTCCAGATACGCAGTATTTT. Its translation is CSVPRPAGGPDTQYF.

The CDR3 DNA reads TGTGCCAGCAGCCCTCGACAGTCGATGAACACTGAAGCTTTCTTT. It translates to CASSPRQSMNTEAFF. The genes are TRBV7-9 and TRBJ1-1; D may be TRBD1 (5 bases). The germline CDR1 and CDR2 sequences are SEHNR and FQNEAQ (reference sequence). V lost 5 bases and J 0 bases, leaving 13 bases between the germline ends. The CDR3 consists of 15 residues. The full variable domain, its missing parts supplied by reference TRBV7-9 and TRBJ1-1, is DTGVSQNPRHKITKRGQNVTFRCDPISEHNRLYWYRQTLGQGPEFLTYFQNEAQLEKSRLLSDRFSAERPKGSFSTLEIQRTEQGDSAMYLCASSPRQSMNTEAFFGQGTRLTVV.

This clone has a handful of counts. The chain's CDR3 is CASGSTTGAGYTF. DNA for the CDR3: TGTGCTAGTGGTTCTACGACAGGGGCCGGCTACACCTTC. The chain uses TRBV12-5 and TRBJ1-2; 8 bases align to TRBD1. The CDR3 is made up of 13 amino acids. The J segment lost 8 bases and the V segment lost 4 bases, leaving 6 bases of the junction unmatched. CDR1 and CDR2 (germline): LGHNT, FRNRAP.

The chain links TRBV19 to TRBJ1-5; 8 nucleotides line up with TRBD1. V was clipped by 8 bases and J by 8 bases; unmatched bases: 11. The CDR3 extends over 14 amino acids. The germline V gene has CDR1 LNHDA and CDR2 SQIVND (reference sequence). CDR3 region: CASSRWTGTEPQHF. The CDR3 bases are TGTGCCAGTTCGAGGTGGACAGGGACGGAGCCCCAGCATTTT.